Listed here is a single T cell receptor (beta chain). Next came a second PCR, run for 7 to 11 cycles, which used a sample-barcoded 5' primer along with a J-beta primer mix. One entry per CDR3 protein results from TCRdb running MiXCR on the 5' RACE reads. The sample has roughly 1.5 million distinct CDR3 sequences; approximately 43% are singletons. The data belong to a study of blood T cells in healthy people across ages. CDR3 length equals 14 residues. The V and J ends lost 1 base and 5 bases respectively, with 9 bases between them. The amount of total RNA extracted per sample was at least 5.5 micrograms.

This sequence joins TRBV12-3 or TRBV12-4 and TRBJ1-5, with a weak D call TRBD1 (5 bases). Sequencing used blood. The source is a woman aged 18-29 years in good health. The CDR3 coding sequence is TGTGCCAGCAGTTTAGGGGAAGGGGATCAGCCCCAGCATTTT. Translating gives CASSLGEGDQPQHF.